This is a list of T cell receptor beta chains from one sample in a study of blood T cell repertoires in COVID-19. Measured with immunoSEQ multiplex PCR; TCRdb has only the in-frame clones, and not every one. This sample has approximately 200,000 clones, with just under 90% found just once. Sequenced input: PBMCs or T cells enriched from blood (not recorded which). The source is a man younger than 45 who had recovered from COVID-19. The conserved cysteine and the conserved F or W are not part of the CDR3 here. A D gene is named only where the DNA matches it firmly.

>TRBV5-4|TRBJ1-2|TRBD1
ASSSPGQGRMDYGYT
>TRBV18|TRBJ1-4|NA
ASSPFTGYEKLF
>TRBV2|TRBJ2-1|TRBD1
ASSPTGGAYNEQF
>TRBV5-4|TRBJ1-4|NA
ASSLRGTSTNEKLF
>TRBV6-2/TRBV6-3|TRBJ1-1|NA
ASSSTTDYTEAF
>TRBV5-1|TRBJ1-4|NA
ASSLIGLRVGGRVNEKLF
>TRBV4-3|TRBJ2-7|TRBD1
ASSQGIPGQDPYEQY
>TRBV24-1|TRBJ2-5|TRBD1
ATSELGTGEETQY
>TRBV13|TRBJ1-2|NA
ASSSADRTDGYT
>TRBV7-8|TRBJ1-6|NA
ASSLGRVENSPLH
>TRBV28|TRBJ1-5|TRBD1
ASSLLGDRNQPQH
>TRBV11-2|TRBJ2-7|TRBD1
ASSEGQGPYEQY
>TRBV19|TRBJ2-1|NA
ASSIDLQGYYNEQF
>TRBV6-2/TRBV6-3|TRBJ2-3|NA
ASSYARQAITPDTQY
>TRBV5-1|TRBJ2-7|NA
ASSDETGREQY
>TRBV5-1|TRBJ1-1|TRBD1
ASSLDTLIDRDGWGTEAF
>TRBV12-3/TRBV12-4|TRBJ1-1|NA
ASRQANTEAF
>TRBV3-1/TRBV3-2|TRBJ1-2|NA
ASSQVRELNYGYT
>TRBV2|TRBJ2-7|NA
ASRYSYEQY
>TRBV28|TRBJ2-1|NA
ASNQDSSYNEQF
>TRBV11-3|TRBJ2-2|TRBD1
ASSLVRTGFSGELF
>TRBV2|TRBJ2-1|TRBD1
ASSGKGGQGSDEQF
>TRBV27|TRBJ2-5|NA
ASSSGETQY
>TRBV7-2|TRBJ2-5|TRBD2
ASRTEPGLAETQY
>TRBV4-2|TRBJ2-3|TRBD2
ASSQDRAAGGLTDTQY
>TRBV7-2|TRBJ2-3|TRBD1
ASSLLSGGPSTDTQY
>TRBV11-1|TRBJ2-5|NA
ASSSKGETQY
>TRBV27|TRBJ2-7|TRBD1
ASSRPGTGNFYEQY
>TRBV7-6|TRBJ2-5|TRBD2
ASSSTSGSKETQY
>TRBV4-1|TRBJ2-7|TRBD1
ASSSARDRGYEQY
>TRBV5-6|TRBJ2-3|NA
ASSLSVLEGDTQY
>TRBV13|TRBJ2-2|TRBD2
ASRDSGRIGELF
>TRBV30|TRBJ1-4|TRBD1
AWSVQGAANEKLF
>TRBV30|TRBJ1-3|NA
AWGTGIGNTIY
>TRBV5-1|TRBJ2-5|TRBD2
ASSLGLAGVHQETQY
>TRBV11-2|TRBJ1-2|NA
ASSLEARNYGYT
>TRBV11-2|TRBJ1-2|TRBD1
ASSPITPDRGRDGYT
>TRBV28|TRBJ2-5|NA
ASSLTGGETQY
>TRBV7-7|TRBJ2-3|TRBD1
ASSPIGTASTDTQY
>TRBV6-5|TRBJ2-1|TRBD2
ASTRGGGRDNEQF
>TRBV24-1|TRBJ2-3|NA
ATSDRDTRTDTQY
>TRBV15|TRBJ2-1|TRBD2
ATSRDPFGLADYNEQF
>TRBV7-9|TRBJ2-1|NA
ASSFSHYNEQF
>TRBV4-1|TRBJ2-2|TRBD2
ASSQFRLGTRHYTGELF
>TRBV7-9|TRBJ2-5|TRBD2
ASSPTSAPGETQY
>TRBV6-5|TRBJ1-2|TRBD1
ASRSDRGTYGYT
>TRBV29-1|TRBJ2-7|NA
SVEDNSEQY
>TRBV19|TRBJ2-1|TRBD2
ASNPSGKAYNEQF
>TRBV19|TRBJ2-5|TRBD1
ASRSDRGEETQY
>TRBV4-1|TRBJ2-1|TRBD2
ASSQDRASGASSYNEQF
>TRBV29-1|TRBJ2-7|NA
SVEFNSVEQY
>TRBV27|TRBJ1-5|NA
ASSWGGPGQPQH
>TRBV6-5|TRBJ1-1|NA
ASSPPGGRNTEAF
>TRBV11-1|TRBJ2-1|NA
ASSLSGWVYNEQF